Below, 30 T cell receptor beta chains from the same sample are listed, as sequenced in a study of blood T cell repertoires in COVID-19. TCRdb keeps only in-frame clones here, not all; method: immunoSEQ multiplex PCR. The data show 350,000 to 450,000 clones, approximately 86% seen once. Sequencing was performed on peripheral blood. The source is a woman aged 55-70 years with COVID-19, enrolled during active disease.

The chain carries TRBV9 and TRBJ2-7; 9 nucleotides match TRBD1. The CDR3 runs 14 residues. With 5 bases clipped from V and 2 bases from J, the junction kept 5 bases outside the gene matches. Germline V CDR1 and CDR2: SGDLS, YYNGEE. CDR3 amino acids: CASSRGQGTYEQYF. For the CDR3, the DNA is TGTGCCAGCAGTAGGGGACAGGGAACCTACGAGCAGTACTTC.

The CDR3, as DNA: TGTGCCAGCAACTCGGGACTTAATTACGAGCAGTACTTC. Encoded protein: CASNSGLNYEQYF. The chain carries TRBV6-5 and TRBJ2-7; D is perhaps TRBD2 (6 bases). V lost 7 bases and J 4 bases, leaving 14 bases between the germline ends. Germline assignment: CDR1 MNHEY and CDR2 SVGAGI. The length of the CDR3 is 13 residues.

V is TRBV21-1 and J is TRBJ1-1; the table gives TRBD1 as D, unverified against the DNA. TRBV21-1 is flagged as a pseudogene. The CDR3 runs 14 residues. CDR3 DNA: TGTGCCAGCAGCCCGCGAGGGCAGGGGCTTGAAGCTTTCTTT. Translating gives CASSPRGQGLEAFF.

The rearrangement uses TRBV6-5 and TRBJ2-7, with TRBD1 matching 8 bases. V was pared by 0 bases and J by 6 bases, with 7 bases of the junction left unmatched. The CDR3 is made up of 15 amino acids. Germline loops: CDR1 MNHEY, CDR2 SVGAGI. The CDR3 bases are TGTGCCAGCAGTTACTCGGGACAGGTTTCGTTCGAGCAGTACTTC. Translation gives CASSYSGQVSFEQYF.

V is TRBV30 and J is TRBJ1-5; D unresolved. The CDR3 is 13 amino acids. Germline V gene sequence: CDR1 GTSNPN, CDR2 SVGIG (reference sequence). Trimming cost V 4 bases and J 6 bases, with 13 bases left between them. The CDR3 DNA reads TGTGCCTGGAACGCTGGGGAGGCTCAGCCCCAGCATTTT. Residues: CAWNAGEAQPQHF.

This clone is a singleton in its sample. The chain is built from TRBV18 and TRBJ2-7, with unresolved D. CDR3 size: 14 residues. Germline V gene data show CDR1 as KGHSH and CDR2 as LQKENI. The ends were cut back, 0 bases at V and 2 bases at J, with 8 bases in the middle. CDR3 loop: CASSPPAATYEQYF. CDR3 nucleotides: TGTGCCAGCTCACCACCCGCCGCTACCTACGAGCAGTACTTC.

CDR3 residues: CAWSSGTRIITDTQYF. The CDR3 DNA reads TGTGCCTGGAGCTCCGGGACTCGCATAATTACAGATACGCAGTATTTT. The gene calls are TRBV30 and TRBJ2-3; possibly TRBD2 for D (6 bases). There are 16 residues in the CDR3. The germline gives CDR1 GTSNPN, CDR2 SVGIG (reference sequence). Trimming left V 3 bases short and J 3 bases short, with 19 bases between.

CDR3 residues: CASSIGVRLGKDNEQFF. In nucleotides, the CDR3 is TGTGCCAGTAGTATCGGGGTTCGACTAGGGAAGGACAATGAGCAGTTCTTC. This chain connects TRBV19 to TRBJ2-1; perhaps TRBD2 as D (6 bases). Between the trimmed V and J ends, which lost 3 bases and 5 bases, there was a span of 20 bases. CDR1 and CDR2 from the germline V gene are LNHDA and SQIVND (reference sequence). The CDR3 is 17 amino acids. Full variable domain (missing parts from reference TRBV19 and TRBJ2-1): DGGITQSPKYLFRKEGQNVTLSCEQNLNHDAMYWYRQDPGQGLRLIYYSQIVNDFQKGDIAEGYSVSREKKESFPLTVTSAQKNPTAFYLCASSIGVRLGKDNEQFFGPGTRLTVL.

The chain is built from TRBV4-1 and TRBJ1-1; the D gene is possibly TRBD1 (6 bases). V lost 5 bases and J 1 base, leaving 20 bases between the germline ends. This CDR3 is built from 17 residues. Germline V gene sequence: CDR1 MGHRA, CDR2 YSYEKL. CDR3 amino acids: CASSFQVGRGKNTEAFF. CDR3 DNA sequence: TGCGCCAGCAGCTTTCAAGTGGGCAGGGGAAAGAACACTGAAGCTTTCTTT.

The V call is TRBV12-3 or TRBV12-4, the J call TRBJ1-6; D is undetermined. The CDR3 contains 12 residues. V lost 1 base, J lost 13 bases, and 8 bases lay in between. CDR3 residues: CASSLGASPLHF. The CDR3 DNA sequence: TGTGCCAGCAGTTTAGGCGCCTCCCCCCTCCACTTT.

The CDR3 DNA reads as TGTGCCAGCAGCCTCCCCTCGGGGCAGGGGAACGATAGTTGTGGCTACACCTTC. Amino acid sequence: CASSLPSGQGNDSCGYTF. The V and J genes are TRBV21-1 and TRBJ1-2; the table's TRBD1 call for D was not verified on the DNA. TRBV21-1 is tagged as a pseudogene. CDR3 length: 18 amino acids.

The rearrangement links TRBV5-1 to TRBJ2-5, with a weak D call TRBD1 (5 bases). This CDR3 comprises 13 residues. Germline-derived CDR1 and CDR2 are SGHRS and YFSETQ. V was trimmed by 5 bases and J by 4 bases, leaving 12 bases between them. The chain's CDR3 is CASSRGSGETQYF. CDR3 sequence (DNA): TGCGCCAGCAGTAGGGGTTCGGGAGAGACCCAGTACTTC.

The chain is built from TRBV5-1 and TRBJ2-3, with D uncertain. Germline V gene sequence: CDR1 SGHRS, CDR2 YFSETQ. CDR3 length equals 14 residues. The germline V and J ends were trimmed by 1 base and 0 bases, with 6 bases remaining between them. The CDR3 DNA is TGCGCCAGCAGCTTGACTGGTAGCACAGATACGCAGTATTTT. It is translated as CASSLTGSTDTQYF.

The chain combines TRBV5-8 with TRBJ2-1; maybe TRBD2 (6 bases). CDR3 length equals 16 residues. The V gene lost 4 bases and the J gene lost 5 bases, with 19 bases spanning the gap. The germline gives CDR1 SGHTS, CDR2 YDEGEE. In nucleotides, the CDR3 is TGTGCCAGCAGCCCCTTGGCTTACGGGGAGGACAATGAGCAGTTCTTC. This encodes CASSPLAYGEDNEQFF.

The chain is built from TRBV7-3 and TRBJ1-1; no clear D. The CDR3 contains 14 residues. Trimming left V 5 bases short and J 7 bases short, with 17 bases between. Per the germline V gene, CDR1 is SGHTA and CDR2 is FQGTGA. The CDR3: CASSPSWRAGEAFF. As DNA, the CDR3 is TGTGCCAGCAGCCCGTCGTGGAGGGCAGGTGAAGCTTTCTTT.

The chain employs TRBV2 and TRBJ2-1; 7 nucleotides match TRBD1. The junction had 2 bases not matched to a gene; V was cut back by 3 bases and J by 3 bases. The CDR3 runs to 14 residues. Germline V gives CDR1 SNHLY, CDR2 FYNNEI. For the CDR3, the DNA is TGTGCCAGCAGTGATGGGACAGACTACAATGAGCAGTTCTTC. It yields the protein CASSDGTDYNEQFF.

This clone appeared once. The chain combines TRBV5-1 with TRBJ2-1; D unresolved. Trimming stripped 0 bases from V and 5 bases from J, with 12 bases between. This CDR3 comprises 15 residues. CDR1 and CDR2 (germline): SGHRS, YFSETQ. The CDR3 here is CASSLGPLADNEQFF. The CDR3 nucleotides are TGCGCCAGCAGCTTGGGCCCCCTTGCGGACAATGAGCAGTTCTTC.

The chain links TRBV2 to TRBJ1-5; 10 nucleotides line up with TRBD1. Per the germline V gene, CDR1 is SNHLY and CDR2 is FYNNEI. The V and J ends lost 1 base and 7 bases, in that order; junction bases with no gene match: 4. This CDR3 region has 15 residues. In DNA form, the CDR3 reads TGTGCCAGCAGTGAAGGACAGGGGGCGCGGCAGCCCCAGCATTTT. Translated: CASSEGQGARQPQHF.

The gene calls are TRBV2 and TRBJ2-7; D is possibly TRBD1 (6 bases). The V gene's germline CDR1 is SNHLY and CDR2 FYNNEI. The V and J ends lost 3 bases and 3 bases respectively, with 15 bases between them. This CDR3 comprises 15 residues. Here the CDR3 reads CASSEGHEQLYEQYF. CDR3 bases: TGTGCCAGCAGTGAGGGACACGAACAACTCTACGAGCAGTACTTC. The full variable domain, rest sourced from reference TRBV2 and TRBJ2-7, is EPEVTQTPSHQVTQMGQEVILRCVPISNHLYFYWYRQILGQKVEFLVSFYNNEISEKSEIFDDQFSVERPDGSNFTLKIRSTKLEDSAMYFCASSEGHEQLYEQYFGPGTRLTVT.

The chain is built from TRBV4-2 and TRBJ1-2, with 8 bases matching TRBD1. Germline lookup yields CDR1 LGHNA and CDR2 YNFKEQ. This CDR3 contains 15 residues. V shed 0 bases, J shed 5 bases, and the junction held 5 bases outside the gene matches. The CDR3 bases are TGTGCCAGCAGCCAAGATGCCAGGGGGCCTTATGGCTACACCTTC. This translates into CASSQDARGPYGYTF.

This clone was counted once. The chain combines TRBV27 with TRBJ1-1; 9 bases align to TRBD1. There are 16 residues in the CDR3. The trim removed 0 bases at V and 4 bases at J, leaving 6 bases unmatched. CDR1 is MNHEY and CDR2 is SMNVEV in the germline V gene (reference sequence). CDR3 residues: CASSLSGQGGSTEAFF. CDR3 nucleotides: TGTGCCAGCAGTTTATCGGGACAGGGAGGTAGCACTGAAGCTTTCTTT.

This chain joins TRBV12-2 and TRBJ1-5. TRBV12-2 is a recognized pseudogene. The length of the CDR3 is 19 residues. DNA of the CDR3: TGTGCAAGTCGCTCCGGCTGGTTTAACGGTAGGGAGGGCAATCAGCCCCAGCATTTT. It encodes CASRSGWFNGREGNQPQHF.

The chain employs TRBV4-1 and TRBJ1-2; TRBD1 might be the D (6 bases). The CDR3 is 16 residues long. V was pared by 1 base and J by 0 bases, with 12 bases between. Germline V lookup: CDR1 MGHRA, CDR2 YSYEKL. CDR3 sequence reads: CASSQVSRGTNYGYTF. CDR3 DNA sequence: TGCGCCAGCAGCCAAGTGAGTAGGGGGACTAACTATGGCTACACCTTC.

The rearrangement links TRBV19 to TRBJ1-1; D not certain. Trimming cost V 5 bases and J 0 bases, with 22 bases left between them. CDR3 size: 18 residues. Germline V gives CDR1 LNHDA, CDR2 SQIVND (reference sequence). The CDR3 protein is CASSAGGWRSPLNTEAFF. The CDR3 DNA follows: TGTGCCAGTAGTGCTGGTGGTTGGAGAAGTCCCCTGAACACTGAAGCTTTCTTT.

The chain carries TRBV11-2 and TRBJ2-5, with D possibly matching TRBD2 (5 bases). The V end was cut by 0 bases, the J end by 5 bases, with 13 bases between. This CDR3 has 15 amino acids. Looked up from germline, CDR1 is SGHAT and CDR2 is FQNNGV. The CDR3 is CASSLEDSSWETQYF. CDR3 nucleotide sequence: TGTGCCAGCAGCTTAGAGGACTCCTCCTGGGAGACCCAGTACTTC.

This clone showed up just once. CDR3 DNA: TGTGCCAGCAGGGGGGGTCGGGGCAATCAGCCCCAGCATTTT. It is translated as CASRGGRGNQPQHF. This chain links TRBV28 with TRBJ1-5, with a tentative D call TRBD1 (5 bases). In germline, CDR1 is MDHEN, CDR2 SYDVKM. V was clipped by 6 bases and J by 2 bases, with 11 bases between them. CDR3 size: 14 residues. Combining the CDR3 with reference TRBV28 and TRBJ1-5 gives the whole variable domain DVKVTQSSRYLVKRTGEKVFLECVQDMDHENMFWYRQDPGLGLRLIYFSYDVKMKEKGDIPEGYSVSREKKERFSLILESASTNQTSMYLCASRGGRGNQPQHFGDGTRLSIL.

The chain couples TRBV9 to TRBJ1-6; D remains ambiguous. Trimming cost V 2 bases and J 7 bases, with 10 bases left between them. Per germline, CDR1 SGDLS and CDR2 YYNGEE. CDR3 length: 14 amino acids. Written as DNA, the CDR3 is TGTGCCAGCAGCGTTTCGCCGGTGAATTCACCCCTCCACTTT. This translates into CASSVSPVNSPLHF.

The V and J genes are TRBV4-1 and TRBJ2-7, with D perhaps matching TRBD1 (5 bases). This CDR3 has 16 amino acids. Trimming left V 1 base short and J 5 bases short, with 18 bases between. The germline gives CDR1 MGHRA, CDR2 YSYEKL. The CDR3: CASSQADTGGFNEQYF. The CDR3, as DNA: TGCGCCAGCAGCCAAGCGGACACGGGTGGATTCAACGAGCAGTACTTC.

The chain has TRBV10-3 and TRBJ2-5; D is unresolved. Looked up from germline, CDR1 is ENHRY and CDR2 is SYGVKD. V was cut by 8 bases and J by 2 bases, with 6 bases left in between. The CDR3 loop spans 11 amino acids. CDR3 protein: CAIRSQETQYF. CDR3 bases: TGTGCCATCCGTTCGCAAGAGACCCAGTACTTC.

This chain links TRBV19 with TRBJ1-2; 7 nucleotides align to TRBD1. Germline lookup yields CDR1 LNHDA and CDR2 SQIVND (reference sequence). There are 15 residues in the CDR3. The junction had 10 bases not matched to a gene; V was cut back by 5 bases and J by 4 bases. CDR3 region: CASSQQTGASYGYTF. Here the CDR3 DNA reads TGTGCCAGTAGTCAACAAACAGGGGCGAGCTATGGCTACACCTTC.